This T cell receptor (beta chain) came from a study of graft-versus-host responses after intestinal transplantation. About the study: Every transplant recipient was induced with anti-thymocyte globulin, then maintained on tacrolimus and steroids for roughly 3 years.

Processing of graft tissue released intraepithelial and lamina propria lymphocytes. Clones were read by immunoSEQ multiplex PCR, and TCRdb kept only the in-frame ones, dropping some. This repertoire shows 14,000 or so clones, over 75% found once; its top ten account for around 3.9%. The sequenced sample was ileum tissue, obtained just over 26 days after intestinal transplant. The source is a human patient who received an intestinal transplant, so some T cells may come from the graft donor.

The CDR3 DNA is TGTGCCACCTCGCGTGAAAAACTGTTTTTT. This sequence encodes CATSREKLFF. The genes are TRBV28 and TRBJ1-4; D remains ambiguous. This CDR3 has 10 residues. Trimming cost V 10 bases and J 7 bases, with 7 bases left between them. CDR1 is MDHEN, CDR2 SYDVKM, per germline.